These 6 T cell receptor beta chains share one sample of origin, sequenced in a study of early T cells in non-severe SARS-CoV-2 infection. Each CDR3 protein is one row after TCRdb ran MiXCR on the 5' RACE reads. The sample lists roughly 80,000 distinct CDR3 sequences, over 13% occurring once. The specimen was whole blood. The receptor source for this set is an adult who was a healthcare worker with PCR-confirmed SARS-CoV-2 infection or an uninfected control (not recorded which).

This clonotype was detected many times. The chain recombines TRBV7-8 with TRBJ2-1, with 13 nucleotides matching TRBD2. Looked up from germline, CDR1 is SGHVS and CDR2 is FQNEAQ. J was trimmed by 4 bases and V by 5 bases; bases with no gene match: 17. The CDR3 covers 20 residues. The CDR3 DNA is TGTGCCAGCAGCCCCAGACGGACGGAGACTAGCGGGAGGCCTTACAATGAGCAGTTCTTC. This codes for CASSPRRTETSGRPYNEQFF.

The chain is built from TRBV29-1 and TRBJ1-6; D is possibly TRBD1 (5 bases). The V gene's germline CDR1 is SQVTM and CDR2 ANQGSEA. The CDR3 loop spans 13 amino acids. V dropped 4 bases and J dropped 6 bases, with 10 bases sitting between them. CDR3 residues: CSVARDGNSPLHF. DNA of the CDR3: TGCAGCGTTGCCAGGGATGGTAATTCACCCCTCCACTTT.

This clonotype has at least ten counts. V gene TRBV24-1 combines with J gene TRBJ2-3; no firm D call. CDR1 is KGHDR and CDR2 is SFDVKD in the germline V gene. The CDR3 is 17 amino acids. With 3 bases removed from V and 0 bases from J, the gap between germline ends came to 15 bases. In DNA, the CDR3 is TGTGCCACCAGTGATGCCGGTTCCTCCTCTAGCACAGATACGCAGTATTTT. Its translation is CATSDAGSSSSTDTQYF.

The genes are TRBV2 and TRBJ1-5; D might be TRBD1 (5 bases). Germline CDR1 SNHLY, CDR2 FYNNEI. CDR3 size: 14 residues. V lost 5 bases, J lost 3 bases, and 11 bases lay in between. The CDR3 nucleotides read TGTGCCAGCAGTAGCCCAGGGTCCAATCAGCCCCAGCATTTT. It is translated as CASSSPGSNQPQHF.

The J gene is TRBJ2-1, the V gene TRBV7-8; D perhaps matches TRBD2 (6 bases). CDR3 length: 18 residues. V was trimmed by 5 bases and J by 0 bases, leaving 20 bases between them. Germline V gives CDR1 SGHVS, CDR2 FQNEAQ. The CDR3 loop is CASSPWRVGTPSYNEQFF. CDR3 coding DNA: TGTGCCAGCAGCCCCTGGAGGGTCGGGACCCCCTCCTACAATGAGCAGTTCTTC.

There are many counts of this clonotype. The CDR3 coding sequence is TGTGCCAGCAGCTCGTTTAGGGATGAAAAACTGTTTTTT. It is translated as CASSSFRDEKLFF. The chain has TRBV11-2 and TRBJ1-4; no clear D gene. CDR1 SGHAT and CDR2 FQNNGV come from the germline V gene. V lost 4 bases to trimming and J lost 6 bases, with 9 bases between them. The CDR3 totals 13 residues.